This entry lists 26 T cell receptor beta chains sequenced from one sample in a study of blood T cell repertoires in COVID-19. Assay: immunoSEQ multiplex PCR; the TCRdb copy retains only in-frame clones and omits some. The data contain about 180,000 clones, about 89% of them seen just once; the ten biggest clones take up 1.5% to 2%. The source material was peripheral blood. All receptors come from a young man who had recovered from COVID-19.

The chain is built from TRBV4-1 and TRBJ1-6; 9 bases fit TRBD1. There are 16 residues in the CDR3. CDR1 and CDR2 from the germline V gene are MGHRA and YSYEKL. Losses at the gene ends were 3 bases for V and 10 bases for J; bases not matched to a gene: 10. CDR3 bases: TGCGCCAGCAGCCACCCCCCGGGACAGGGTCAATCACCCCTCCACTTT. The encoded protein is CASSHPPGQGQSPLHF.

This rearrangement joins TRBV6-5 to TRBJ2-1; 9 bases are a match to TRBD2. The length of the CDR3 is 15 residues. Germline CDR1 MNHEY, CDR2 SVGAGI. With V trimmed by 4 bases and J by 4 bases, 5 bases remained unmatched. CDR3: CASSSSSGKYNEQFF. As DNA, the CDR3 is TGTGCCAGCAGTTCCTCTAGCGGGAAGTACAATGAGCAGTTCTTC.

This clone has a single count. The gene calls are TRBV24-1 and TRBJ1-1; D remains ambiguous. The CDR3 length is 13 residues. The V end was cut by 2 bases, the J end by 1 base, with 4 bases between. Per germline, CDR1 KGHDR and CDR2 SFDVKD. The CDR3 DNA reads TGTGCCACCAGTGATTCATCGAACACTGAAGCTTTCTTT. Its protein product is CATSDSSNTEAFF.

The gene calls are TRBV9 and TRBJ2-1; perhaps TRBD1 as D (6 bases). The CDR3 is 11 amino acids. Germline-derived CDR1 and CDR2 are SGDLS and YYNGEE. V lost 7 bases and J lost 5, with 7 bases in between. The CDR3 spells CASEGDNEQFF. The CDR3 DNA sequence: TGTGCCAGCGAGGGGGACAATGAGCAGTTCTTC.

V is TRBV9 and J is TRBJ2-1, with 9 bases lining up with TRBD1. Looked up from germline, CDR1 is SGDLS and CDR2 is YYNGEE. The CDR3 consists of 15 residues. J lost 6 bases, V lost 4 bases, and 8 bases had no gene match. CDR3 DNA: TGTGCCAGCAGCTTCGGACAGGGGAATTCCAATGAGCAGTTCTTC. This gives the protein CASSFGQGNSNEQFF.

This sequence joins TRBV29-1 and TRBJ2-5; 15 bases are a match to TRBD2. Germline V gene data show CDR1 as SQVTM and CDR2 as ANQGSEA. The ends lost 4 bases at V and 4 bases at J; junction bases unmatched: 7. The CDR3 is made up of 16 amino acids. The CDR3: CSVGTSGLAGGETQYF. CDR3 bases: TGCAGCGTTGGCACCTCGGGACTAGCGGGAGGAGAGACCCAGTACTTC.

V gene TRBV6-2 or TRBV6-3 combines with J gene TRBJ1-2, with a tentative D call TRBD1 (6 bases). CDR3 length equals 13 residues. Germline CDR1 MNHEY, CDR2 SVGEGT. V dropped 6 bases and J dropped 7 bases, with 15 bases sitting between them. In DNA form, the CDR3 reads TGTGCCAGCAGCCGAGACAGGATGGGTGGCTACACCTTC. Translated: CASSRDRMGGYTF.

The gene calls are TRBV5-1 and TRBJ2-7; 9 bases line up with TRBD1. CDR3 length: 16 amino acids. The ends lost 0 bases at V and 3 bases at J; junction bases unmatched: 7. Germline CDR1 and CDR2: SGHRS and YFSETQ. CDR3 nucleotide sequence: TGCGCCAGCAGCTTGGCCATAGGGACAGGGTTCTACGAGCAGTACTTC. It yields the protein CASSLAIGTGFYEQYF.

The rearrangement uses TRBV13 and TRBJ1-1, with D perhaps TRBD1 (6 bases). In germline, CDR1 is PRHDT, CDR2 FYEKMQ (reference sequence). Trimming took 5 bases from V and 0 from J, leaving 13 bases between them. CDR3 length: 15 amino acids. The CDR3 bases are TGTGCCAGCAGCCCCGGGGGGACACTGAACACTGAAGCTTTCTTT. It is translated as CASSPGGTLNTEAFF.

The chain carries TRBV27 and TRBJ2-3; 7 nucleotides align to TRBD1. The CDR3 has 19 amino acids. The germline V gene has CDR1 MNHEY and CDR2 SMNVEV (reference sequence). V shed 4 bases, J shed 4 bases, and the junction held 20 bases outside the gene matches. In DNA, the CDR3 is TGTGCCAGCAGTTATGAGGTGGGGACAGTGGATAAGCCCGCAGATACGCAGTATTTT. It translates to CASSYEVGTVDKPADTQYF.

CDR3 sequence: CAISDPTSGTTLEQYF. The DNA of the CDR3 is TGTGCCATCAGTGACCCGACTAGCGGGACGACCCTCGAGCAGTACTTC. The chain joins TRBV10-3 to TRBJ2-7; TRBD2 aligns across 11 bases. The CDR3 is made up of 16 amino acids. Germline CDR1 ENHRY, CDR2 SYGVKD. V shed 3 bases and J 6 bases; nucleotides not matched to a gene: 10.

This rearrangement joins TRBV27 to TRBJ1-1; no firm D call. This CDR3 spans 13 amino acids. Germline loops: CDR1 MNHEY, CDR2 SMNVEV (reference sequence). V lost 2 bases and J 1 base, leaving 5 bases between the germline ends. The CDR3 coding sequence is TGTGCCAGCAGTTTAGGGCAGAACACTGAAGCTTTCTTT. Its translation is CASSLGQNTEAFF.

This clone was detected only once. The chain links TRBV10-1 to TRBJ1-4; a possible D gene is TRBD1 (5 bases). CDR1 and CDR2 (germline): WNHNN, SYGVQD (reference sequence). With 5 bases removed from V and 7 bases from J, the gap between germline ends came to 20 bases. This CDR3 has 16 amino acids. CDR3 region: CASSSSVGLRGEKLFF. CDR3 DNA: TGCGCCAGCAGTTCCTCAGTTGGGCTAAGGGGTGAAAAACTGTTTTTT.

The chain uses TRBV27 and TRBJ2-3, with TRBD1 matching 8 bases. There are 14 residues in the CDR3. Germline CDR1 is MNHEY and CDR2 is SMNVEV (reference sequence). V was pared by 5 bases and J by 3 bases, with 4 bases of the junction left unmatched. The CDR3 DNA follows: TGTGCCAGCAGTGTTCGACAGGGGACAGATACGCAGTATTTT. Its protein is CASSVRQGTDTQYF.

The chain carries TRBV13 and TRBJ2-1, with TRBD2 matching 9 bases. With 5 bases clipped from V and 10 bases from J, the junction kept 15 bases outside the gene matches. This CDR3 is 16 amino acids long. The germline V gene has CDR1 PRHDT and CDR2 FYEKMQ (reference sequence). CDR3 protein: CASSPRSIAGVKEQFF. The CDR3 bases are TGTGCCAGCAGCCCCCGATCGATAGCGGGGGTGAAGGAGCAGTTCTTC.

This clone was detected a few times. The chain recombines TRBV28 with TRBJ2-1; 10 nucleotides align to TRBD2. J lost 6 bases, V lost 2 bases, and 19 bases had no gene match. This CDR3 is 20 amino acids long. Germline-derived CDR1 and CDR2 are MDHEN and SYDVKM. CDR3 sequence reads: CASSLTLTSALAGAINEQFF. In DNA form, the CDR3 reads TGTGCCAGCAGTTTAACGCTCACCTCCGCTCTAGCGGGAGCGATCAATGAGCAGTTCTTC. Variable domain in full (rest from reference TRBV28 and TRBJ2-1): DVKVTQSSRYLVKRTGEKVFLECVQDMDHENMFWYRQDPGLGLRLIYFSYDVKMKEKGDIPEGYSVSREKKERFSLILESASTNQTSMYLCASSLTLTSALAGAINEQFFGPGTRLTVL.

The rearrangement uses TRBV5-1 and TRBJ1-1; TRBD1 aligns across 9 bases. Germline loops: CDR1 SGHRS, CDR2 YFSETQ. The CDR3 is 15 residues long. With 4 bases clipped from V and 7 bases from J, the junction kept 11 bases outside the gene matches. CDR3 amino acids: CASSRTGENIDEAFF. The CDR3 DNA reads TGCGCCAGCAGCCGGACAGGGGAGAATATTGATGAAGCTTTCTTT.

The chain links TRBV6-6 to TRBJ1-6; weak D call: TRBD1 (6 bases). The V gene lost 4 bases and the J gene lost 7 bases, with 14 bases spanning the gap. In germline, CDR1 is MNHNY, CDR2 SVGAGI (reference sequence). CDR3 length equals 15 residues. The CDR3 sequence is CASSWARQANSPLHF. CDR3 nucleotides: TGTGCCAGCAGTTGGGCTAGACAGGCGAATTCACCCCTCCACTTT.

V usage is TRBV28 and J usage is TRBJ1-2; TRBD1 might be the D (6 bases). This CDR3 contains 12 residues. Between the trimmed V and J ends, which lost 3 bases and 8 bases, there was a span of 10 bases. Germline lookup yields CDR1 MDHEN and CDR2 SYDVKM. The CDR3 is CASSLGAGGYTF. The DNA for the CDR3 is TGTGCCAGCAGTTTGGGGGCCGGCGGCTACACCTTC.

There are a few counts of this clone. The chain employs TRBV18 and TRBJ1-6; 10 nucleotides agree with TRBD1. The V gene end was trimmed by 6 bases and the J gene end by 6 bases; junction bases not matched to a gene: 5. Germline V CDR1 and CDR2: KGHSH, LQKENI. The length of the CDR3 is 15 residues. CDR3 DNA sequence: TGTGCCAGCTCCCACGGGACAGGGGCTAATTCACCCCTCCACTTT. Translating it yields CASSHGTGANSPLHF. The full variable domain, its missing parts supplied by reference TRBV18 and TRBJ1-6, is NAGVMQNPRHLVRRRGQEARLRCSPMKGHSHVYWYRQLPEEGLKFMVYLQKENIIDESGMPKERFSAEFPKEGPSILRIQQVVRGDSAAYFCASSHGTGANSPLHFGNGTRLTVT.

The chain combines TRBV28 with TRBJ2-7, with a possible D match to TRBD2 (5 bases). CDR3 length equals 12 residues. Trimming took off 3 bases at V and 2 bases at J, with 5 bases between the two ends. The V gene's germline CDR1 is MDHEN and CDR2 SYDVKM. The CDR3: CASSLGAYEQYF. The DNA for the CDR3 is TGTGCCAGCAGTTTGGGAGCCTACGAGCAGTACTTC.

This chain connects TRBV24-1 to TRBJ2-3; TRBD2 matches at 11 bases. The V and J ends lost 4 bases and 1 base, in that order; junction bases with no gene match: 3. CDR3 size: 16 residues. Germline CDR1 reads KGHDR; CDR2 reads SFDVKD. The DNA of the CDR3 is TGTGCCACCAGTGAGATGGGACTAGCGGGCACAGATACGCAGTATTTT. Protein sequence: CATSEMGLAGTDTQYF.

This chain links TRBV30 with TRBJ1-2; D is unresolved. The length of the CDR3 is 14 residues. Germline V gene data show CDR1 as GTSNPN and CDR2 as SVGIG (reference sequence). V lost 4 bases and J lost 7, with 19 bases in between. The DNA for the CDR3 is TGTGCCTGGAATCAGGAGGGCCCGTCGGGTGGCTACACCTTC. It specifies CAWNQEGPSGGYTF.

The chain is built from TRBV27 and TRBJ2-1; 10 nucleotides match TRBD2. The CDR3 is 16 residues long. The germline V gene encodes CDR1 MNHEY and CDR2 SMNVEV (reference sequence). J gave up 6 bases and V 3 bases, and 8 bases lay outside the gene matches. The DNA of the CDR3 is TGTGCCAGCAGTTTTGAGAGCGGGAGGGCCCTCAATGAGCAGTTCTTC. Its translation: CASSFESGRALNEQFF.

V is TRBV13 and J is TRBJ2-5; D gene uncertain. Germline CDR1 is PRHDT and CDR2 is FYEKMQ (reference sequence). The CDR3 spans 14 residues. Trimming cost V 2 bases and J 1 base, with 8 bases left between them. The chain's CDR3 is CASSLLMSQETQYF. The CDR3 DNA follows: TGTGCCAGCAGCTTATTAATGAGCCAAGAGACCCAGTACTTC.

The chain combines TRBV5-6 with TRBJ1-5, with D unclear. The CDR3 runs 13 residues. Germline values: CDR1 SGHDT, CDR2 YYEEEE. Trimming removed 2 bases at V and 1 base at J, with 4 bases between. The CDR3 sequence: CASSFASNQPQHF. The CDR3 DNA follows: TGTGCCAGCAGCTTCGCGAGCAATCAGCCCCAGCATTTT.